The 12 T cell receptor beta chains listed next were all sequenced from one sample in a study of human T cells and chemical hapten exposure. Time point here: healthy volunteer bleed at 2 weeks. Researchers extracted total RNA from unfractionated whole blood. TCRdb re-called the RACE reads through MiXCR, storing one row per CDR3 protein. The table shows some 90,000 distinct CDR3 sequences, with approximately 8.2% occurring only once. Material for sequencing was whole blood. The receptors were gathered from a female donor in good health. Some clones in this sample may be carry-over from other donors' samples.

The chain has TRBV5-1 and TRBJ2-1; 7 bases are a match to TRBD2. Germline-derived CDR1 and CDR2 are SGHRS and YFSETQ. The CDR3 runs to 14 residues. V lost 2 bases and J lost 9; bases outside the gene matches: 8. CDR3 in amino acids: CASSFAEPGGEQFF. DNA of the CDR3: TGCGCCAGCAGCTTCGCGGAACCGGGGGGTGAGCAGTTCTTC.

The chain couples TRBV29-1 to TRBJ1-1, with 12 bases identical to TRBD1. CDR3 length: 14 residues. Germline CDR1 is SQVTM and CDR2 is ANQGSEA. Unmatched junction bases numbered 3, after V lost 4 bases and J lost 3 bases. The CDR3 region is CSVGDRGPYTEAFF. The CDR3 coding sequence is TGCAGCGTTGGGGACAGGGGGCCGTACACTGAAGCTTTCTTT.

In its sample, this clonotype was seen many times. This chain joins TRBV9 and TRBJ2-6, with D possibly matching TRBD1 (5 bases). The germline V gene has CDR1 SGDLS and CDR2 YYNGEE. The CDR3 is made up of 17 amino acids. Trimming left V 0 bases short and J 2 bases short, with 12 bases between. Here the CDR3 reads CASSVDTGHPGANVLTF. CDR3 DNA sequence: TGTGCCAGCAGCGTAGATACCGGACATCCTGGGGCCAACGTCCTGACTTTC.

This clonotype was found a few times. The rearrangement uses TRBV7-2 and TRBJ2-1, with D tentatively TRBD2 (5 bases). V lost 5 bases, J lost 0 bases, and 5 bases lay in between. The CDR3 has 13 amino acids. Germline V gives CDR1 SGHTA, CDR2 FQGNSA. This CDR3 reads CASSGSSYNEQFF. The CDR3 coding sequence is TGTGCCAGCAGCGGGAGCTCCTACAATGAGCAGTTCTTC.

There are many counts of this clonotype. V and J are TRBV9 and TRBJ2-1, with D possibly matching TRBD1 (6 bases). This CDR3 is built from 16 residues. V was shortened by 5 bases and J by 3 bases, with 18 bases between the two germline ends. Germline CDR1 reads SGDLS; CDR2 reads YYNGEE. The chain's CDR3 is CASSPPGDIDYNEQFF. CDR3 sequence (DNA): TGTGCCAGCAGTCCCCCCGGGGACATAGACTACAATGAGCAGTTCTTC. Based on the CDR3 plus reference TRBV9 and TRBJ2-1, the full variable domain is DSGVTQTPKHLITATGQRVTLRCSPRSGDLSVYWYQQSLDQGLQFLIQYYNGEERAKGNILERFSAQQFPDLHSELNLSSLELGDSALYFCASSPPGDIDYNEQFFGPGTRLTVL.

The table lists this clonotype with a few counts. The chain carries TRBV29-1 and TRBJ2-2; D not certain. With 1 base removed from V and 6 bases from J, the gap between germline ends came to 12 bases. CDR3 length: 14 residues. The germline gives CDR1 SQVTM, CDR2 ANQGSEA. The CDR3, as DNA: TGCAGCGTTGAAGTGGGTTTTAGTTCCGGGGAGCTGTTTTTT. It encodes CSVEVGFSSGELFF.

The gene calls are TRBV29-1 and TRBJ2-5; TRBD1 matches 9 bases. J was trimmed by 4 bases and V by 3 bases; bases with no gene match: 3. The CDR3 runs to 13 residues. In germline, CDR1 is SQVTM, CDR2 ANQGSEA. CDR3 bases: TGCAGCGTTGAGACAGGGGGTTTAGAGACCCAGTACTTC. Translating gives CSVETGGLETQYF.

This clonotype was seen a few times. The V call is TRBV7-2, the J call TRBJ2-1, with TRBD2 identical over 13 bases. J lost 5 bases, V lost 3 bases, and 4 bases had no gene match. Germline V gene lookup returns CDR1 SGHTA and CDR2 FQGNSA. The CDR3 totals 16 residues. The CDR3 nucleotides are TGTGCCAGCAGCTTCGTTGGGACTAGCGGGGACAATGAGCAGTTCTTC. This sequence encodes CASSFVGTSGDNEQFF. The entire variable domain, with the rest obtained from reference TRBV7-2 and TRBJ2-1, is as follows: GAGVSQSPSNKVTEKGKDVELRCDPISGHTALYWYRQSLGQGLEFLIYFQGNSAPDKSGLPSDRFSAERTGGSVSTLTIQRTQQEDSAVYLCASSFVGTSGDNEQFFGPGTRLTVL.

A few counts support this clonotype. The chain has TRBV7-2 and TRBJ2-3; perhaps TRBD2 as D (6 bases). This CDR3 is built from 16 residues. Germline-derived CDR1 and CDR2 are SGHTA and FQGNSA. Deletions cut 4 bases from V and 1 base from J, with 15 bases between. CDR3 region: CASSSLALRGTDTQYF. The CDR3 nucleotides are TGTGCCAGCAGCTCACTAGCTTTACGTGGCACAGATACGCAGTATTTT.

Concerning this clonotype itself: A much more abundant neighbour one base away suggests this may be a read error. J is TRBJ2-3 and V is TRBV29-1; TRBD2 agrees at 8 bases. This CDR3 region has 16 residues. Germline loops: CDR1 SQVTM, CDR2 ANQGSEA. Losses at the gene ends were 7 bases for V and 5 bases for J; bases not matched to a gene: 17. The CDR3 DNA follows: TGCAGCGCCGAGGGACTAGTGGGAGCTCTGGTAGATACGCAGTATTTT. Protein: CSAEGLVGALVDTQYF.

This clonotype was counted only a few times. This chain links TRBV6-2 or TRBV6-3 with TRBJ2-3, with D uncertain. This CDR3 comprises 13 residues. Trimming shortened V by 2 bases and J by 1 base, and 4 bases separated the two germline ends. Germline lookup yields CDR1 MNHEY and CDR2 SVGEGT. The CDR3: CASSYRRTDTQYF. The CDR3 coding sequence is TGTGCCAGCAGTTACCGTCGCACAGATACGCAGTATTTT.

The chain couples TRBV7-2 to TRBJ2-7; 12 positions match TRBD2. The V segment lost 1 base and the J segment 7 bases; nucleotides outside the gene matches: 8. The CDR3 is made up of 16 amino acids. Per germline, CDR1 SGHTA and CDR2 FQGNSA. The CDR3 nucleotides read TGTGCCAGCAGCTTAGGTCCTAGCGGGAGGGCCGAAGAGCAGTACTTC. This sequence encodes CASSLGPSGRAEEQYF.